This T cell receptor beta chain emerged from a study of T cells in Graves' hyperthyroidism and ophthalmopathy. In regard to this clonotype: No antigen is known for it.

Exclusion of a patient resulted from uncontrolled infection, other autoimmune disease, pregnancy or lactation. Blood was sampled at initial diagnosis of hyperthyroidism, prior to onset of any ophthalmopathy symptoms. Study-wide points: Onset of ophthalmopathy came a median roughly 6 months after the model predicted it. Clonotypes that were expanded in thyroid above 0.001 mostly appeared in blood too.

This CDR3 spans 15 amino acids. J was trimmed by 4 bases and V by 5 bases; bases with no gene match: 6. Amplified TCR beta CDR3 regions derived from RNA transcripts. A set of HTBI primers served as the primers for a first-round RT-PCR of the TCR CDR3. TCRdb redid the calling of the multiplex PCR reads with MiXCR, one entry per CDR3 protein. The data contain fewer than 450,000 distinct CDR3 sequences, roughly a sixth of them singletons. V is TRBV12-3 or TRBV12-4 and J is TRBJ2-3; 10 bases line up with TRBD2. Material for sequencing was blood. The receptor was isolated from a woman in her twenties or thirties with Graves' hyperthyroidism that later progressed to Graves' ophthalmopathy. CDR3 amino acids: CASSPRTSGSDTQYF. The DNA of the CDR3 is TGTGCCAGCAGTCCTAGGACTAGCGGATCAGATACGCAGTATTTT.